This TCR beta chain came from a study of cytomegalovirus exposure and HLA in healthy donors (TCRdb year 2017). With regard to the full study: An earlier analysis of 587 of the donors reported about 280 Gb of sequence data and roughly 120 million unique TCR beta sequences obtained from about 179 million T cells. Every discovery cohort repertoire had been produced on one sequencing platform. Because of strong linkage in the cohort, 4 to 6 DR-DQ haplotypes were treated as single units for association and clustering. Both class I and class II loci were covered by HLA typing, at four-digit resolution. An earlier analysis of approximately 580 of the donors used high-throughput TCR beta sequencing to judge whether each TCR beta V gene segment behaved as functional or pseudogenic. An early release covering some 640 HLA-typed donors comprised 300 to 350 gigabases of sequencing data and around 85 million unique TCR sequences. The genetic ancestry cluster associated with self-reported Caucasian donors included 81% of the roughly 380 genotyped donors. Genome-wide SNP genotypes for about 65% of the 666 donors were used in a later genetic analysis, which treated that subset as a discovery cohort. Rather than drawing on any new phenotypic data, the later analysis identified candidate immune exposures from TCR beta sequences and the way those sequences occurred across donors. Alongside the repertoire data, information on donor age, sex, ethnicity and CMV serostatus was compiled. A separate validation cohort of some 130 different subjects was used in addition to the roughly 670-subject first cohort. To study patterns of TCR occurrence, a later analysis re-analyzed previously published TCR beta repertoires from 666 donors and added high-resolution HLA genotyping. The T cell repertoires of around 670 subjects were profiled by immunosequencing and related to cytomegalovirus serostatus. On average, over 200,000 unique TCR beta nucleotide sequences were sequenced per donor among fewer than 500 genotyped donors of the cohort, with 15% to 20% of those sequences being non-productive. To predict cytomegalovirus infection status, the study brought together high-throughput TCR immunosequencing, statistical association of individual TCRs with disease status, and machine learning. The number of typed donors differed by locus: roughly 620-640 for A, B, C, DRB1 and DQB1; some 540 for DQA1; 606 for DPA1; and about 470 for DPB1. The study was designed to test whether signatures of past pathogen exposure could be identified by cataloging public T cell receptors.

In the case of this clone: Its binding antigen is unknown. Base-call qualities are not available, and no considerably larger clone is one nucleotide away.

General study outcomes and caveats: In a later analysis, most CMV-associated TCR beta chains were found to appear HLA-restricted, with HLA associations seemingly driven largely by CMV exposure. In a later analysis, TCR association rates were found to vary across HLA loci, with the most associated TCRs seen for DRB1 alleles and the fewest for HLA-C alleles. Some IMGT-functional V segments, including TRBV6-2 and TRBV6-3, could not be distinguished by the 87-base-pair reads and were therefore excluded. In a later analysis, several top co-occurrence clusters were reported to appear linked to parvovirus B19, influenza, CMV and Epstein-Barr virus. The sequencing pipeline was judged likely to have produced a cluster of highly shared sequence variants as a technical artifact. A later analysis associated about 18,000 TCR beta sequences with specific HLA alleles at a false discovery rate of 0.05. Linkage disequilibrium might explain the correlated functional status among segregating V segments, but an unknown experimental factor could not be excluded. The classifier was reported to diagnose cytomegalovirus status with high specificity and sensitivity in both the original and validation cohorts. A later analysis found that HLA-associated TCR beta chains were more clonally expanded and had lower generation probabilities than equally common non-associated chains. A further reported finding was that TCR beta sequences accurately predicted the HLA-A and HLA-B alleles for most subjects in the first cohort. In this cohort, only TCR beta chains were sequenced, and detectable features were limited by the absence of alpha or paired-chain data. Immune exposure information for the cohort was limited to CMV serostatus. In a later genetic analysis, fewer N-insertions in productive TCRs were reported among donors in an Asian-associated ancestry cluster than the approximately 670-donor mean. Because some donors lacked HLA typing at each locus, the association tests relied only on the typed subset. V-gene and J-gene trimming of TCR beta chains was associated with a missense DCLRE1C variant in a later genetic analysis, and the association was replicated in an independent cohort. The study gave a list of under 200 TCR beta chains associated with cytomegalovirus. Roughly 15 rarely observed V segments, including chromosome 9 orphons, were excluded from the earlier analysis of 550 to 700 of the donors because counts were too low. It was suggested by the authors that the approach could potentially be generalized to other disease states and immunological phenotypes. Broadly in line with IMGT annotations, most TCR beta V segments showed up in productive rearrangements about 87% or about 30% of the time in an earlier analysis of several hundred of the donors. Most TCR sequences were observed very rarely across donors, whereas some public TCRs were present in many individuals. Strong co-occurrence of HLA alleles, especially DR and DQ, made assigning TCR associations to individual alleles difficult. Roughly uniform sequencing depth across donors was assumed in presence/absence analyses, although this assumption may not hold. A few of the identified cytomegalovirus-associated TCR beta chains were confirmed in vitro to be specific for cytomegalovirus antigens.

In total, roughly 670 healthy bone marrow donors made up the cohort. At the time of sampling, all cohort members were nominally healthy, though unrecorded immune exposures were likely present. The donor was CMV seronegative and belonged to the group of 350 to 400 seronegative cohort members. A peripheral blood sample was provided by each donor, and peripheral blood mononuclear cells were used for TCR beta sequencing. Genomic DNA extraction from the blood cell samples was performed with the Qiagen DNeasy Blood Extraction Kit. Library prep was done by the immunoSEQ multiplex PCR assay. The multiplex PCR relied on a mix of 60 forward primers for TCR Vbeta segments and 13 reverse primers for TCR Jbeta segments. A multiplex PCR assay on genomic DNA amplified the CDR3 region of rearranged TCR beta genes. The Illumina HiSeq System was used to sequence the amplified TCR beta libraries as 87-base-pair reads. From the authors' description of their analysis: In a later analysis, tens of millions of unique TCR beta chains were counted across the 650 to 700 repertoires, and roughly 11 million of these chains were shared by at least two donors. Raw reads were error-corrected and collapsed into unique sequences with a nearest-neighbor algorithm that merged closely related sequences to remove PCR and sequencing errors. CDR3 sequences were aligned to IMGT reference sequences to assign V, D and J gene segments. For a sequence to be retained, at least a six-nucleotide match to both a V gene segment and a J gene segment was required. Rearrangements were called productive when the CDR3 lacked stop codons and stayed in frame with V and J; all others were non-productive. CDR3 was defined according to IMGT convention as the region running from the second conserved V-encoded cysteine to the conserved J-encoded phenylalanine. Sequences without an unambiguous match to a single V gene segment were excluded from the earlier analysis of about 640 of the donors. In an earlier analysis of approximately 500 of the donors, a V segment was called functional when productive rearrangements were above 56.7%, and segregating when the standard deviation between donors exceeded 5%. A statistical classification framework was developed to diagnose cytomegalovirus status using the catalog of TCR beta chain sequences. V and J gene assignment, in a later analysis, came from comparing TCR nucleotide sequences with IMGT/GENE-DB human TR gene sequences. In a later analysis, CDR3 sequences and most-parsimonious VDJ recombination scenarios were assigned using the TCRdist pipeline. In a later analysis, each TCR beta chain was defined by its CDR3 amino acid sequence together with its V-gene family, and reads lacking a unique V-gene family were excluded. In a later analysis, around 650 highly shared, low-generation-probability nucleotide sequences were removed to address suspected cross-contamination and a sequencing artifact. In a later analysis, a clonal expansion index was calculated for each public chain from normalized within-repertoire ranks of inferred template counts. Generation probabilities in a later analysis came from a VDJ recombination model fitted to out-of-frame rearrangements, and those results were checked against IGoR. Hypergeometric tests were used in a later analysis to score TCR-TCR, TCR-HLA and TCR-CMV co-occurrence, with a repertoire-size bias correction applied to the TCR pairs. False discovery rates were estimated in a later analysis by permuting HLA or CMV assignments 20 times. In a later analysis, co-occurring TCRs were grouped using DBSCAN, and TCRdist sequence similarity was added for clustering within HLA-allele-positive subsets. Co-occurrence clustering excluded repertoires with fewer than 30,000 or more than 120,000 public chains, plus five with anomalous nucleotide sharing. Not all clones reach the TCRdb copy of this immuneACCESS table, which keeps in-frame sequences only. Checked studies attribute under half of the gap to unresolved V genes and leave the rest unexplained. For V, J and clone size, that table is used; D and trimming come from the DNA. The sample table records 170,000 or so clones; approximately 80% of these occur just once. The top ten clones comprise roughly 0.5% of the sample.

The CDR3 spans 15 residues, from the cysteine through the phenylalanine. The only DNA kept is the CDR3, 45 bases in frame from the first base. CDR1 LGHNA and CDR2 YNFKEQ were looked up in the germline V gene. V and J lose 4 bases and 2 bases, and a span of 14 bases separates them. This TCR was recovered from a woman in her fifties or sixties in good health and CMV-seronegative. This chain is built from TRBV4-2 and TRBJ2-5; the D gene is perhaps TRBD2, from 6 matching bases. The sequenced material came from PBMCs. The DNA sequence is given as TGTGCCAGCAGCCCCCTGGGGACTTCTCAAGAGACCCAGTACTTC. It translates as CASSPLGTSQETQYF.